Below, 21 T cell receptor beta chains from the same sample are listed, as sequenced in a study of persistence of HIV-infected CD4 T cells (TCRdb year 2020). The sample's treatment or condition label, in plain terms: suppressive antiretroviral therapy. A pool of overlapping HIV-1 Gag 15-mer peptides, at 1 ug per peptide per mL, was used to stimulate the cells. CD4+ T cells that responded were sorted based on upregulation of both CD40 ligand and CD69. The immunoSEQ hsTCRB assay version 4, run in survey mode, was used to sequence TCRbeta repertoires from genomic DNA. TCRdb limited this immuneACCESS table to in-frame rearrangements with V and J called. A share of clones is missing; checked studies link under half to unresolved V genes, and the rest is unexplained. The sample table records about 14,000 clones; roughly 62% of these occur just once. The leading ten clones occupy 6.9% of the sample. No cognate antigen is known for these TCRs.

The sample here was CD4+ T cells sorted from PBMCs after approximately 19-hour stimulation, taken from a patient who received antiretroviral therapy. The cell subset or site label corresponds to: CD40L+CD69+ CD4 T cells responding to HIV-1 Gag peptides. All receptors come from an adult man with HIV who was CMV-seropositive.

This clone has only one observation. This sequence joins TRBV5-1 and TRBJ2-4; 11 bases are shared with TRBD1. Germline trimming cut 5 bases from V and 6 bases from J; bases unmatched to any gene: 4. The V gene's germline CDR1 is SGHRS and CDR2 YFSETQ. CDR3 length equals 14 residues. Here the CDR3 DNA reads TGCGCCAGCAGACCCGGGACAGGGGGAAACATTCAGTACTTC. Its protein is CASRPGTGGNIQYF.

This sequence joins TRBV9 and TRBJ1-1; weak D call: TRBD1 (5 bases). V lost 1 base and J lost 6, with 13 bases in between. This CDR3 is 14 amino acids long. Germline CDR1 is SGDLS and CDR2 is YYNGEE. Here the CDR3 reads CASSVLGGDSEAFF. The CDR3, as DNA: TGTGCCAGCAGCGTATTAGGAGGGGACTCTGAAGCTTTCTTT.

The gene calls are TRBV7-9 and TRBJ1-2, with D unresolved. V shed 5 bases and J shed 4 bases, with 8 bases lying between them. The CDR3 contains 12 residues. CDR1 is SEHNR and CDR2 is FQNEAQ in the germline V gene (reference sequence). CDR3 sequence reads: CASSPGIYGYTF. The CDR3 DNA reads TGTGCCAGCAGCCCAGGCATCTATGGCTACACCTTC.

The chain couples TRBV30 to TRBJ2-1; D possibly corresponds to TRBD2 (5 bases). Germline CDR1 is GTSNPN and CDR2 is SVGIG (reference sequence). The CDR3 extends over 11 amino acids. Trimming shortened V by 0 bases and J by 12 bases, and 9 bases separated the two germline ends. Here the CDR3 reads CAWSVQRRQFF. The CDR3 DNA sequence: TGTGCCTGGAGTGTTCAGCGGCGGCAGTTCTTC.

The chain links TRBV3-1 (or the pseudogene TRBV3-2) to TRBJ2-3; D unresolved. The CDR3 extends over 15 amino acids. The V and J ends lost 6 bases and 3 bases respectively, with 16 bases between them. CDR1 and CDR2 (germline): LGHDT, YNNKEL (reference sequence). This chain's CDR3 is CASSPELSRTDTQYF. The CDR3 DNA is TGTGCCAGCAGTCCCGAACTGTCTCGGACAGATACGCAGTATTTT.

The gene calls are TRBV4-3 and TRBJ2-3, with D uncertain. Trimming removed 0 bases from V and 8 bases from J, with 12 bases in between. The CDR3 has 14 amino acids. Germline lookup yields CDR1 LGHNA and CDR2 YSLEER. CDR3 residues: CASSQDQNRATQYF. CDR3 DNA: TGCGCCAGCAGCCAAGATCAAAACCGCGCTACGCAGTATTTT.

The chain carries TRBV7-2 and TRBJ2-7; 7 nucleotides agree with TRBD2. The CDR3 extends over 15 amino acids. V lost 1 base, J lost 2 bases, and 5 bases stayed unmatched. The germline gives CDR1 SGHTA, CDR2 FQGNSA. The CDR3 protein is CASSLDSGAAYEQYF. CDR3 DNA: TGTGCCAGCAGCTTAGACAGCGGGGCCGCCTACGAGCAGTACTTC. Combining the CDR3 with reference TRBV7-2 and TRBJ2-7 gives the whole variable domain GAGVSQSPSNKVTEKGKDVELRCDPISGHTALYWYRQSLGQGLEFLIYFQGNSAPDKSGLPSDRFSAERTGGSVSTLTIQRTQQEDSAVYLCASSLDSGAAYEQYFGPGTRLTVT.

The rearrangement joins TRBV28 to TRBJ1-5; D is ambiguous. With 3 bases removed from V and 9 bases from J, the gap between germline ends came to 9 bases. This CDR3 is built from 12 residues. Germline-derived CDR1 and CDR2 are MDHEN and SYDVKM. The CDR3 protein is CASSLEVRPQHF. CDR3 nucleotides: TGTGCCAGCAGTTTGGAGGTTCGGCCCCAGCATTTT. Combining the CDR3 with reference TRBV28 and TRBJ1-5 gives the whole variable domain DVKVTQSSRYLVKRTGEKVFLECVQDMDHENMFWYRQDPGLGLRLIYFSYDVKMKEKGDIPEGYSVSREKKERFSLILESASTNQTSMYLCASSLEVRPQHFGDGTRLSIL.

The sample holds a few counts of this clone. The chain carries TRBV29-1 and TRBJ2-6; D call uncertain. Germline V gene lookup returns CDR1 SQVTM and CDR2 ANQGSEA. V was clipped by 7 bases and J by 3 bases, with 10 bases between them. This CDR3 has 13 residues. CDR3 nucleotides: TGCAGCGCAGCCAGGAGTGGGGCCAACGTCCTGACTTTC. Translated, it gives CSAARSGANVLTF.

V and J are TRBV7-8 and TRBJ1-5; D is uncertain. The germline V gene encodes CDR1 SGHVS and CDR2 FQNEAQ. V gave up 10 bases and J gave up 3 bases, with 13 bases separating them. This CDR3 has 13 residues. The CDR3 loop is CATTAFSNQPQHF. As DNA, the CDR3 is TGTGCCACTACGGCTTTTTCCAATCAGCCCCAGCATTTT.

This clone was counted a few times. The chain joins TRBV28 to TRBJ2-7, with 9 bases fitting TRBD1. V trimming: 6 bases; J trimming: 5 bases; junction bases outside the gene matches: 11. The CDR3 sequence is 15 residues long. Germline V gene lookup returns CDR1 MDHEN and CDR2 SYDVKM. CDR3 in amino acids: CASSVPGQGIHEQYF. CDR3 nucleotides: TGTGCCAGCAGCGTTCCGGGACAGGGTATCCACGAGCAGTACTTC. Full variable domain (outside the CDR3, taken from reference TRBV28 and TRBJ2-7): DVKVTQSSRYLVKRTGEKVFLECVQDMDHENMFWYRQDPGLGLRLIYFSYDVKMKEKGDIPEGYSVSREKKERFSLILESASTNQTSMYLCASSVPGQGIHEQYFGPGTRLTVT.

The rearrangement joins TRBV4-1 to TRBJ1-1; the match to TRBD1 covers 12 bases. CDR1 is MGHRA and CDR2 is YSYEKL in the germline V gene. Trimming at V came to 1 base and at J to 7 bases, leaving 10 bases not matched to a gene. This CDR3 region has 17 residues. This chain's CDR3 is CASSQAPGDRGRNEAFF. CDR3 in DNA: TGCGCCAGCAGCCAAGCTCCGGGGGACAGGGGGCGGAATGAAGCTTTCTTT.

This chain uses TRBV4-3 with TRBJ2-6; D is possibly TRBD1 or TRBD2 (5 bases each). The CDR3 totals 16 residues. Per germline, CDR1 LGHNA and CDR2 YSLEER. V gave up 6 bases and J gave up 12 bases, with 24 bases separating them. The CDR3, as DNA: TGCGCCAGCAGTCCGGCCGAGACCGGGGCCGCCCCCGTCCTGACTTTC. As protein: CASSPAETGAAPVLTF.

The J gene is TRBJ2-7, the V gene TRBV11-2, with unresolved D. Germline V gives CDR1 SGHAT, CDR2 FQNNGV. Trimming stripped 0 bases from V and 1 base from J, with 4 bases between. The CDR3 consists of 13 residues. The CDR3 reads CASSLEYSYEQYF. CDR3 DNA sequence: TGTGCCAGCAGCTTAGAGTATTCCTACGAGCAGTACTTC.

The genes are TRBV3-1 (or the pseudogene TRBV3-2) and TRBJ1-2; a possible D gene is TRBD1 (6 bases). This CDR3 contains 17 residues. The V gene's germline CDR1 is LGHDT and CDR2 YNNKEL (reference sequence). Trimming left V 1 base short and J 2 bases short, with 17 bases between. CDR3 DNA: TGTGCCAGCAGCCAAGGGAGAGGGGGGGGAGGAAACTATGGCTACACCTTC. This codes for CASSQGRGGGGNYGYTF.

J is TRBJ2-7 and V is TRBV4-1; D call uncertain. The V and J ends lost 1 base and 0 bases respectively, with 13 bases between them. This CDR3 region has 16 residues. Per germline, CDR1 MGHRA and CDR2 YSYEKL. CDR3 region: CASSQVGQRRSYEQYF. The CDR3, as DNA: TGCGCCAGCAGCCAAGTGGGCCAGAGACGCTCCTACGAGCAGTACTTC.

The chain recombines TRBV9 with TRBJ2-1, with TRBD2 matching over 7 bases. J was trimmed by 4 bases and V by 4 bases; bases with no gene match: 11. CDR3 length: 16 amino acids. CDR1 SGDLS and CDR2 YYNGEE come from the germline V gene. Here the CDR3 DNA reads TGTGCCAGCAGCCCTCAAATCAGCGGGAAGTACAATGAGCAGTTCTTC. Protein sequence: CASSPQISGKYNEQFF.

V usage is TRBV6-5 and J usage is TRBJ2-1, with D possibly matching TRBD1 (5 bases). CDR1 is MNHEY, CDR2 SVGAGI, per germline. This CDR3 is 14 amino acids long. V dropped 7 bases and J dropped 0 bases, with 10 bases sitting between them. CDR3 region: CASITGISYNEQFF. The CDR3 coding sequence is TGTGCCAGCATTACAGGAATCTCCTACAATGAGCAGTTCTTC.

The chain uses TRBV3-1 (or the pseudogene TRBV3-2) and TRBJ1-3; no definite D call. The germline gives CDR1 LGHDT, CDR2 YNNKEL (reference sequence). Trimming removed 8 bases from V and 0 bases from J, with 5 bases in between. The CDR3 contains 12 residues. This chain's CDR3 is CASRSSGNTIYF. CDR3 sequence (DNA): TGTGCCAGCCGGAGCTCTGGAAACACCATATATTTT.

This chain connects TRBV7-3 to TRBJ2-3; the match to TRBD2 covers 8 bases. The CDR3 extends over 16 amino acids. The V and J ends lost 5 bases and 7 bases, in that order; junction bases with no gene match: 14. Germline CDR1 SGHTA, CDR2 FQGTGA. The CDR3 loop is CASSPASGSVRNTQYF. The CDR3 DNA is TGTGCCAGCAGCCCTGCGAGCGGGAGTGTGAGGAATACGCAGTATTTT.

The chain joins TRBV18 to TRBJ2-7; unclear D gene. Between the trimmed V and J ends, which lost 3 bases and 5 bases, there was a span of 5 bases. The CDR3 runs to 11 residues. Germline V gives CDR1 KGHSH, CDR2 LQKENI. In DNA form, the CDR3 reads TGTGCCAGCTCACCCGGCCACGAGCAGTACTTC. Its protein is CASSPGHEQYF.